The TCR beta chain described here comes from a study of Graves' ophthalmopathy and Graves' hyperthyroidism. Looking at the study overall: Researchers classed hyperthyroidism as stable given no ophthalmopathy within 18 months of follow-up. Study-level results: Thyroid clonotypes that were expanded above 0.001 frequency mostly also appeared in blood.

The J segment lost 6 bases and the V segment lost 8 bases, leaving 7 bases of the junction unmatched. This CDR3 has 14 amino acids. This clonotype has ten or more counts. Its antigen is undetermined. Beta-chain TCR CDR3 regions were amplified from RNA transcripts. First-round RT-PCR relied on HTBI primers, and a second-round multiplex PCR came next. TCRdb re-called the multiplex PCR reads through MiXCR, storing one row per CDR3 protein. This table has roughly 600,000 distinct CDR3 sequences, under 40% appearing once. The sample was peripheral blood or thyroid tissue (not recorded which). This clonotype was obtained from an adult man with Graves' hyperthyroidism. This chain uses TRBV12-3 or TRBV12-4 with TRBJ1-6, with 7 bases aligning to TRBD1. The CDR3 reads CASRRDRSNSPLHF. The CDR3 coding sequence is TGTGCCAGCCGTAGGGACAGAAGTAATTCACCCCTCCACTTT.